This is a list of T cell receptor beta chains from one sample in a study of vaccination and CD4 T cells after COVID-19. For these TCRs, the target antigens are not known. TCRdb independently ran MiXCR on the PCR reads; one entry per CDR3 protein. There are more than 15,000 distinct CDR3 sequences in the sample; around 59% occur only once, and 9% to 10% lies in the top ten. Sample: CD4+ T cells from blood, cultured in vitro. These TCRs come from a human donor who had recovered from COVID-19. The CDR3 runs from the conserved cysteine through the conserved F or W. The D gene is left open where the match is weak. Clone size is given for some rows only: seen once, a few or many times, or a class if the clone is expanded.

TRBV4-2	-	TRBJ2-2	16	-	TGTGCCAGCAGCCAAGACACGGGGGCGAAGGCCGGGGAGCTGTTTTTT	CASSQDTGAKAGELFF
TRBV5-1	few	TRBJ2-7	13	-	TGCGCCAGCAGCTCCCAGGGAATCTACGAGCAGTACTTC	CASSSQGIYEQYF
TRBV12-3/TRBV12-4	-	TRBJ1-5	15	-	TGTGCCAGCAGTTTCCACAGGTTCGGGAGGCAGCCCCAGCATTTT	CASSFHRFGRQPQHF
TRBV7-2	-	TRBJ1-2	15	TRBD1	TGTGCCAGCAGCCCGAGTAGACAGGGAGGGAACGGCTACACCTTC	CASSPSRQGGNGYTF
TRBV4-1	few	TRBJ1-3	17	-	TGCGCCAGCAGCCAAAATTTAGCCCGGTCCCCTGGAAACACCATATATTTT	CASSQNLARSPGNTIYF
TRBV12-3/TRBV12-4	few	TRBJ1-2	14	-	TGTGCCAGCAGTCGTCTGGGCGGCCGGCAGGGCTACACCTTC	CASSRLGGRQGYTF
TRBV20-1	-	TRBJ2-5	17	TRBD2	TGCAGTGCTGATCCTGGACTAGCGGGGTGGGGCATGGAGACCCAGTACTTC	CSADPGLAGWGMETQYF
TRBV20-1	-	TRBJ1-6	12	-	TGCAGTGCCCGCAGGGATAATTCACCCCTCCACTTT	CSARRDNSPLHF
TRBV6-1	-	TRBJ1-1	17	-	TGTGCCAGCAGCACCCTTAGAGTTCAGGCCATGAACACTGAAGCTTTCTTT	CASSTLRVQAMNTEAFF
TRBV7-3	few	TRBJ2-4	16	-	TGTGCCAGCAGCTTAACCGGTGACCTAGCCAAAAACATTCAGTACTTC	CASSLTGDLAKNIQYF
TRBV20-1	few	TRBJ1-1	14	-	TGCAGTGCCTCCAAGACAATCATGAACACTGAAGCTTTCTTT	CSASKTIMNTEAFF
TRBV2	-	TRBJ1-1	13	-	TGTGCCAGCAGAGGGGACTATAACACTGAAGCTTTCTTT	CASRGDYNTEAFF
TRBV7-2	-	TRBJ1-6	15	TRBD1	TGTGCCAGCAGCTTAAGTGACAGGGGTGGCTCACCCCTCCACTTT	CASSLSDRGGSPLHF
TRBV6-1	-	TRBJ2-6	14	-	TGTGCCAGCAGTGAGGGGTATGGGGCCAACGTCCTGACTTTC	CASSEGYGANVLTF
TRBV7-3	few	TRBJ2-1	15	TRBD2	TGTGCCAGCAGCCCCCGACTAGCGGGGGCAAATGAGCAGTTCTTC	CASSPRLAGANEQFF
TRBV5-1	-	TRBJ1-1	13	-	TGCGCCAGCAGCTTGGTGTCTAACACTGAAGCTTTCTTT	CASSLVSNTEAFF
TRBV11-3	few	TRBJ2-5	13	-	TGTGCCAGCAGCTTTTTGGCAGGGGAGACCCAGTACTTC	CASSFLAGETQYF
TRBV7-3	-	TRBJ2-2	16	-	TGTGCCAGCAGCTTAACGGGGGGTCAGCTCACCGGGGAGCTGTTTTTT	CASSLTGGQLTGELFF
TRBV19	-	TRBJ1-3	11	-	TGTGCCACACACAGGGGAAACACCATATATTTT	CATHRGNTIYF
TRBV6-2/TRBV6-3	few	TRBJ1-5	11	-	TGTGCCAGCAGGGCAGAGGGGCCCCAGCATTTT	CASRAEGPQHF